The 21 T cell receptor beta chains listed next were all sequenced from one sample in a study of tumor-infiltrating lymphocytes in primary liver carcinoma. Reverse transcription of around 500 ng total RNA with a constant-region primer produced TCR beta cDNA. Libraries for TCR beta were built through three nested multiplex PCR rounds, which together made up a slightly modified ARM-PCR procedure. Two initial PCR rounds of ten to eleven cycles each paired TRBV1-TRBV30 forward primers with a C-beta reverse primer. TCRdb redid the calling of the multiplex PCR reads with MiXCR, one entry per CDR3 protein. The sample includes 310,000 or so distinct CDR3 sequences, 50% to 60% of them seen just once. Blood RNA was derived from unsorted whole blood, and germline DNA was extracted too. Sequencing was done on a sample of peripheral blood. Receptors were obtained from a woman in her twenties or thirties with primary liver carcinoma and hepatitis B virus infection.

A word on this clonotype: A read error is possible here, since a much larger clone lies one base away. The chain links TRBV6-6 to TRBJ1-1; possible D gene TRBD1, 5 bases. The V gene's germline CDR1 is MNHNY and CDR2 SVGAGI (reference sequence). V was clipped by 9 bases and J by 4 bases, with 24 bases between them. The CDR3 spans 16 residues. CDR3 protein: CASNRRSPGDGTEAFF. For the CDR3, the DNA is TGTGCCAGTAATAGGCGCTCCCCGGGGGATGGCACTGAAGCTTTCTTT.

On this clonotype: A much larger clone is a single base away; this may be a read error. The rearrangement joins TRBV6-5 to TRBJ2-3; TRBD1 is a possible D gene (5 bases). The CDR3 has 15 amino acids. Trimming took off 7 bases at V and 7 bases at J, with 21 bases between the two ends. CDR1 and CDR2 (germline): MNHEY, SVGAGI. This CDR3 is CASKAEYRSVNTQYF. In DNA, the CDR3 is TGTGCCAGCAAGGCCGAGTACAGGTCTGTAAATACGCAGTATTTT.

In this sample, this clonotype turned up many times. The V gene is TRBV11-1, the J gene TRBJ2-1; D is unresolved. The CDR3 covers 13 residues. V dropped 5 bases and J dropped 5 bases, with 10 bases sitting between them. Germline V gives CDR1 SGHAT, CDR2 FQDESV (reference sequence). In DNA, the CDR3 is TGTGCCAGCAGCAGGACCGCAGACAATGAGCAGTTCTTC. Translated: CASSRTADNEQFF. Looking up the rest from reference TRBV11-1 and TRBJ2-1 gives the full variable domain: EAEVAQSPRYKITEKSQAVAFWCDPISGHATLYWYRQILGQGPELLVQFQDESVVDDSQLPKDRFSAERLKGVDSTLKIQPAELGDSAMYLCASSRTADNEQFFGPGTRLTVL.

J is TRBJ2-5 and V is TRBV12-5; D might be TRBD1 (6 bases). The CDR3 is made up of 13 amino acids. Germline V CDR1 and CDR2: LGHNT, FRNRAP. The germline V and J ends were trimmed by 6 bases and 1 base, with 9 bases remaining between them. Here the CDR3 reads CASGRQVQETQYF. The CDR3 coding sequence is TGTGCTAGTGGCCGACAGGTCCAAGAGACCCAGTACTTC.

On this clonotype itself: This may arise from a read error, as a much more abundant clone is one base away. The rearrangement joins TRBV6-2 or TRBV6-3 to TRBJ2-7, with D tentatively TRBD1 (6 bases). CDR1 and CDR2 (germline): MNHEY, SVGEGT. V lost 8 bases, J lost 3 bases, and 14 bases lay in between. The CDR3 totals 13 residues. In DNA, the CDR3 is TGTGCCAGCGACCGGTCGGACAGCTACGAGCAGTACTTC. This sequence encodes CASDRSDSYEQYF.

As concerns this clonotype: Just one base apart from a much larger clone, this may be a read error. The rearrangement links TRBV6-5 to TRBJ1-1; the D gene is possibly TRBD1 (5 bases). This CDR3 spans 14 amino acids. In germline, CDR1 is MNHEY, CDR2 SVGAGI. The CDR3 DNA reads TGTGTCAGTCAAGGGGCCGGTAAGAACACTGAAGCTTTCTTT. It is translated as CVSQGAGKNTEAFF.

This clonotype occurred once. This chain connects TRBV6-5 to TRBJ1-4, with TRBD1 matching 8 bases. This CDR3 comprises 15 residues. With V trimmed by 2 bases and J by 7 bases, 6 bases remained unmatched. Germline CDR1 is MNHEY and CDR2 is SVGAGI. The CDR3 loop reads CASSYTRGRIEKLFF. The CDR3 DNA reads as TGTGCCAGCAGTTACACCAGGGGGCGGATTGAAAAACTGTTTTTT.

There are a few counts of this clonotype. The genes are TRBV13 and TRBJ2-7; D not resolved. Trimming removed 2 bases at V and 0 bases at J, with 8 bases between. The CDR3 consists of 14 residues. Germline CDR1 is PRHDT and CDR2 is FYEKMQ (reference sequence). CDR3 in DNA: TGTGCCAGCAGCTTACATAGTAGCTCCTACGAGCAGTACTTC. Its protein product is CASSLHSSSYEQYF.

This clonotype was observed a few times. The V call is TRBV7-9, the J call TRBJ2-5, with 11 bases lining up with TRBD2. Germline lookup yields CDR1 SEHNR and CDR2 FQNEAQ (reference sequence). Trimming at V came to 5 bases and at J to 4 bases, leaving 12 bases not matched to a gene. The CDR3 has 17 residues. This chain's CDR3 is CASSPGLAVNLIETQYF. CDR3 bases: TGTGCCAGCAGCCCGGGACTAGCGGTAAACCTTATAGAGACCCAGTACTTC.

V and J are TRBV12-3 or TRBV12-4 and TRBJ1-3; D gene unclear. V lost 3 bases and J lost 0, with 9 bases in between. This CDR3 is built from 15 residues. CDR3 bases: TGTGCCAGCAGTTTTTTCCTAAGCTCTGGAAACACCATATATTTT. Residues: CASSFFLSSGNTIYF.

CDR3 region: CASGNRDAGGTQYF. Written as DNA, the CDR3 is TGTGCCAGCGGCAACCGGGACGCTGGAGGTACGCAGTATTTT. This chain connects TRBV11-2 to TRBJ2-3; either TRBD1 or TRBD2 may supply D (5 bases each). The CDR3 has 14 amino acids. The V and J ends lost 8 bases and 8 bases respectively, with 20 bases between them. CDR1 is SGHAT and CDR2 is FQNNGV in the germline V gene.

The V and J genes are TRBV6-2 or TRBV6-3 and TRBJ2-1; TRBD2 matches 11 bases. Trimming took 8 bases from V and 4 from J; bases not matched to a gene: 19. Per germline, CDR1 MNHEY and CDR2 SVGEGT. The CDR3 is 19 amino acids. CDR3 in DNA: TGTGCCAGCTGCTGGGGAGGGCTAGCGGGAGGACCCAGATACAATGAGCAGTTCTTC. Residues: CASCWGGLAGGPRYNEQFF.

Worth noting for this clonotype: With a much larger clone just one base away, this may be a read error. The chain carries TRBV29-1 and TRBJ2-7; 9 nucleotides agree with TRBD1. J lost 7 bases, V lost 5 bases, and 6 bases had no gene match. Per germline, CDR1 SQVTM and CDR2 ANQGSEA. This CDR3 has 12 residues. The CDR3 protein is CSVCDRGGEQYF. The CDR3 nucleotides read TGCAGCGTTTGTGACAGGGGGGGAGAGCAGTACTTC.

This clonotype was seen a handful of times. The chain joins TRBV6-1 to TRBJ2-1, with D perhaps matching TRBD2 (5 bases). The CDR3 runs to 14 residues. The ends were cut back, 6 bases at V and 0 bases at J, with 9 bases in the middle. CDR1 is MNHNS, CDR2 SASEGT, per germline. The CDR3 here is CASRDGGSYNEQFF. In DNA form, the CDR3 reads TGTGCCAGCAGGGACGGAGGCTCCTACAATGAGCAGTTCTTC.

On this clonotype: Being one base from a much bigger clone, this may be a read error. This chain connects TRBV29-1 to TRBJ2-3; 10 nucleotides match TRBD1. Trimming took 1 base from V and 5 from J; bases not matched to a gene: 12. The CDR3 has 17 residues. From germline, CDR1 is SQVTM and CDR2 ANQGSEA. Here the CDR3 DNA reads TGCAGCGTTGAAGGCCGGGACAGGGGTTTGAACATAGATACGCAGTATTTT. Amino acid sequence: CSVEGRDRGLNIDTQYF.

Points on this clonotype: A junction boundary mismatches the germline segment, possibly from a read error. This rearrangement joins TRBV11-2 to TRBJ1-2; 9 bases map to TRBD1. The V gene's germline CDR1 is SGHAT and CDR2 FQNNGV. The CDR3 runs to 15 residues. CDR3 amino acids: CASSTGDRAGDGYAF. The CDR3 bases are TGTGCCAGCAGCACTGGGGACAGGGCGGGAGATGGCTACGCCTTC.

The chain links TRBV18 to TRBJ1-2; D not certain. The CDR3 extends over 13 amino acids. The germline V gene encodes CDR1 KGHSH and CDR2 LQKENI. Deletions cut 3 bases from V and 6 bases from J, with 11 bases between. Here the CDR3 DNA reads TGTGCCAGCTCACCCCGACCGGGCGATGGCTACACCTTC. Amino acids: CASSPRPGDGYTF.

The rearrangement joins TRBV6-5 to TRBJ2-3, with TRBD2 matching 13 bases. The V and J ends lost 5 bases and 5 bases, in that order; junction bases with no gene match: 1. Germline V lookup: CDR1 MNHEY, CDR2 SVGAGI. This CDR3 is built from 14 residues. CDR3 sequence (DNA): TGTGCCAGCAGTCGGACTAGCGGGAGAGATACGCAGTATTTT. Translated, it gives CASSRTSGRDTQYF.

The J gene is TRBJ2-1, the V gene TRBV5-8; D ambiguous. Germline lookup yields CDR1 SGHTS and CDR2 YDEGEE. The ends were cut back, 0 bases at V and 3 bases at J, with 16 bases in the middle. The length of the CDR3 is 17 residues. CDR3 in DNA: TGTGCCAGCAGCTTGGTGGTAAGGCTGGGTGGCTACAATGAGCAGTTCTTC. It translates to CASSLVVRLGGYNEQFF.

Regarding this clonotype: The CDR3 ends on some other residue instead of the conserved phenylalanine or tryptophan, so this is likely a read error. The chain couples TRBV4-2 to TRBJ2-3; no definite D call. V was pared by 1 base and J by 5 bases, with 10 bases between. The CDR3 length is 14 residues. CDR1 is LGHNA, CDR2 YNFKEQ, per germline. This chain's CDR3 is CASSQGGRVDTQYS. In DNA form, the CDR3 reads TGTGCCAGCAGCCAAGGGGGTCGGGTAGATACGCAGTATTCT.

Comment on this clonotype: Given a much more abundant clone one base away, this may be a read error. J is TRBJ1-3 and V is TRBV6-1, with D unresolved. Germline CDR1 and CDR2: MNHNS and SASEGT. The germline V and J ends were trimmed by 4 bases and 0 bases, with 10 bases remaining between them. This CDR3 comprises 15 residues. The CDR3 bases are TGTGCCAGCAGTGGAGGCCCCAGCTCTGGAAACACCATATATTTT. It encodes CASSGGPSSGNTIYF.